This entry features one T cell receptor beta chain sequence. Its antigen is as yet unknown. The source of the sample is a study of Ad26.COV2.S vaccination and SARS-CoV-2 variants. Across the whole study: Intramuscularly, Ad26.COV2.S was given either once or twice, 56 days apart.

Sequencing was performed with immunoSEQ multiplex PCR; in TCRdb, only in-frame clones are kept and a portion is missing. This sample carries hundreds of thousands of clones, 89% of them seen once, and the ten largest clones take about 1.5%. Study-level results: Vaccine recipients had higher spike-specific TCR breadth than placebo recipients. The TCR breadth and depth analyses may have produced an underestimate of total T cell responses.

Specified treatment: 15 to 20 received Ad26.COV2.S at low or high dose, single or two shots; a few received placebo; per-sample allocation not given. At day 63 after the first vaccine or placebo injection, samples were drawn. V dropped 0 bases and J dropped 4; count of bases not matched to a gene: 3. The CDR3 has 16 amino acids. CDR1 KGHDR and CDR2 SFDVKD come from the germline V gene. V and J are TRBV24-1 and TRBJ2-1, with TRBD2 matching 9 bases. The sequence derives from a person aged 18-65 years who received the Ad26.COV2.S COVID-19 vaccine or a placebo. The input for sequencing was peripheral blood, taken in a trial of Ad26.COV2.S vaccine versus placebo. The CDR3 protein is CATSDLGGRGYNEQFF. For the CDR3, the DNA is TGTGCCACCAGTGATTTGGGCGGGAGGGGGTACAATGAGCAGTTCTTC.